These 27 T cell receptor beta chains originate from one sample sequenced in a study of OX40 agonist ivuxolimab in advanced cancers. The protocol was immunoSEQ multiplex PCR, while the TCRdb copy is restricted to in-frame clones and leaves out a portion. The sample holds some 14,000 clones, 70% to 85% seen once. The material was CD4+ or CD8+ T cells sorted from blood, obtained in a trial of the OX40 agonist ivuxolimab. The receptors originated from an adult with an advanced solid tumor such as melanoma, head and neck, liver or kidney cancer.

This sequence joins TRBV10-3 and TRBJ2-2; 7 nucleotides line up with TRBD1. The CDR3 covers 14 residues. V shed 3 bases, J shed 5 bases, and the junction held 3 bases outside the gene matches. The germline CDR1 and CDR2 sequences are ENHRY and SYGVKD. In nucleotides, the CDR3 is TGTGCCATCAGTGAAACAGGGGAGACCGGGGAGCTGTTTTTT. It translates to CAISETGETGELFF.

In this sample, this clone turned up once. This chain connects TRBV30 to TRBJ1-1; 7 bases fit TRBD1. The CDR3 length is 18 residues. Germline V lookup: CDR1 GTSNPN, CDR2 SVGIG (reference sequence). Germline trimming cut 1 base from V and 2 bases from J; bases unmatched to any gene: 16. CDR3 in amino acids: CAWSAAYRDRGDNTEAFF. In nucleotides, the CDR3 is TGTGCCTGGAGTGCCGCTTACCGGGACAGAGGGGATAACACTGAAGCTTTCTTT.

This clone appeared a few times. V and J are TRBV10-3 and TRBJ2-2; D ambiguous. Germline loops: CDR1 ENHRY, CDR2 SYGVKD. The CDR3 sequence is 15 residues long. The V and J ends lost 0 bases and 5 bases respectively, with 10 bases between them. This CDR3 reads CAISESGLETGELFF. The CDR3 region has the DNA TGTGCCATCAGTGAGTCGGGGTTGGAGACCGGGGAGCTGTTTTTT.

V and J are TRBV6-5 and TRBJ1-1, with D tentatively TRBD1 (6 bases). Deletions cut 6 bases from V and 1 base from J, with 12 bases between. The CDR3 is made up of 14 amino acids. Germline values: CDR1 MNHEY, CDR2 SVGAGI. This CDR3 is CASSDGQSNTEAFF. The CDR3 DNA follows: TGTGCCAGCAGCGATGGACAGTCGAACACTGAAGCTTTCTTT.

The chain joins TRBV7-2 to TRBJ1-1; D is perhaps TRBD1 (5 bases). There are 14 residues in the CDR3. Germline CDR1 SGHTA, CDR2 FQGNSA. Trimming shortened V by 2 bases and J by 4 bases, and 11 bases separated the two germline ends. CDR3: CASSLPQGVTEAFF. DNA of the CDR3: TGTGCCAGCAGCTTACCCCAAGGGGTCACTGAAGCTTTCTTT.

This clone was seen only a few times. This chain joins TRBV18 and TRBJ1-1, with D possibly being TRBD1 (5 bases). The germline V and J ends were trimmed by 2 bases and 1 base, with 8 bases remaining between them. Germline V gene sequence: CDR1 KGHSH, CDR2 LQKENI. This CDR3 is 14 amino acids long. The CDR3 region is CASSPAGANTEAFF. The CDR3 DNA reads TGTGCCAGCTCACCAGCCGGGGCGAACACTGAAGCTTTCTTT.

The V and J genes are TRBV10-3 and TRBJ2-5, with 12 bases that match TRBD1. This CDR3 region has 15 residues. The ends lost 6 bases at V and 5 bases at J; junction bases unmatched: 7. Germline CDR1 and CDR2: ENHRY and SYGVKD. This CDR3 is CAISFGTGGMETQYF. DNA for the CDR3: TGTGCCATCAGCTTTGGGACAGGGGGCATGGAGACCCAGTACTTC.

This clone was recorded only once. The gene calls are TRBV2 and TRBJ1-3, with no clear D. V was clipped by 1 base and J by 0 bases, with 7 bases between them. The CDR3 length is 15 residues. From germline, CDR1 is SNHLY and CDR2 FYNNEI. CDR3 nucleotides: TGTGCCAGCAGTGAAGACAGTTACTCTGGAAACACCATATATTTT. Translation gives CASSEDSYSGNTIYF.

The chain couples TRBV7-2 to TRBJ2-7; D possibly matches TRBD1 or TRBD2 (7 bases each). V was pared by 5 bases and J by 2 bases, with 13 bases between. The length of the CDR3 is 14 residues. Germline V lookup: CDR1 SGHTA, CDR2 FQGNSA. CDR3 DNA: TGTGCCAGCAGCGCCCAGGGGGGGCCCTACGAGCAGTACTTC. It yields the protein CASSAQGGPYEQYF.

This chain joins TRBV2 and TRBJ2-7; D is perhaps TRBD1 or TRBD2 (5 bases each). Germline CDR1 and CDR2: SNHLY and FYNNEI. This CDR3 region has 13 residues. Trimming pared 5 bases from V and 4 bases from J, leaving 12 bases between. This CDR3 is CASSFGATYEQYF. The DNA for the CDR3 is TGTGCCAGCAGTTTCGGGGCAACTTACGAGCAGTACTTC. Looking up the rest from reference TRBV2 and TRBJ2-7 gives the full variable domain: EPEVTQTPSHQVTQMGQEVILRCVPISNHLYFYWYRQILGQKVEFLVSFYNNEISEKSEIFDDQFSVERPDGSNFTLKIRSTKLEDSAMYFCASSFGATYEQYFGPGTRLTVT.

This chain joins TRBV30 and TRBJ2-3, with 9 nucleotides matching TRBD2. CDR1 and CDR2 from the germline V gene are GTSNPN and SVGIG (reference sequence). The CDR3 consists of 16 residues. With V trimmed by 2 bases and J by 2 bases, 8 bases remained unmatched. CDR3 residues: CAWSRTSAGLTDTQYF. DNA for the CDR3: TGTGCCTGGAGTCGGACTAGCGCTGGGCTCACAGATACGCAGTATTTT.

The chain employs TRBV23-1 and TRBJ1-2; tentatively, D is TRBD1 (6 bases). TRBV23-1 qualifies as an ORF whose function is uncertain. This CDR3 comprises 17 residues. The V end lost 0 bases, the J end lost 2 bases, and 16 bases lay between the germline ends. The CDR3: CASSQSRGRTNNYGYTF. The CDR3 bases are TGCGCCAGCAGTCAATCACGGGGGCGGACTAACAACTATGGCTACACCTTC.

The genes are TRBV2 and TRBJ2-1, with 8 bases that match TRBD2. Germline-derived CDR1 and CDR2 are SNHLY and FYNNEI. The CDR3 loop spans 14 amino acids. Trimming at V came to 8 bases and at J to 9 bases, leaving 12 bases not matched to a gene. In DNA, the CDR3 is TGTGCCAGCGCTGCGGGAGGATGGAGCCTTGAGCAGTTCTTC. Translated, it gives CASAAGGWSLEQFF.

The chain links TRBV7-2 to TRBJ2-2, with 13 bases identical to TRBD2. V was clipped by 6 bases and J by 6 bases; unmatched bases: 7. There are 16 residues in the CDR3. Germline V gene data show CDR1 as SGHTA and CDR2 as FQGNSA. The CDR3, as DNA: TGTGCCAGCAGTCGAACTAGCGGGAGGGCCTCCGGGGAGCTGTTTTTT. Translating it yields CASSRTSGRASGELFF.

The chain recombines TRBV7-2 with TRBJ2-7; no clear D gene. This CDR3 is built from 14 residues. Trimming pared 1 base from V and 0 bases from J, leaving 7 bases between. Germline CDR1 and CDR2: SGHTA and FQGNSA. CDR3 region: CASSLDPSSYEQYF. The CDR3 nucleotides are TGTGCCAGCAGCTTAGACCCCAGCTCCTACGAGCAGTACTTC.

The chain joins TRBV7-9 to TRBJ1-2, with no clear D. The germline CDR1 and CDR2 sequences are SEHNR and FQNEAQ (reference sequence). V was cut by 4 bases and J by 14 bases, with 17 bases left in between. The CDR3 sequence is 12 residues long. CDR3 nucleotides: TGTGCCAGCAGCTCCTCCGACAACCCTAGTACCTTC. Its translation is CASSSSDNPSTF. The full variable domain, its missing parts supplied by reference TRBV7-9 and TRBJ1-2, is DTGVSQNPRHKITKRGQNVTFRCDPISEHNRLYWYRQTLGQGPEFLTYFQNEAQLEKSRLLSDRFSAERPKGSFSTLEIQRTEQGDSAMYLCASSSSDNPSTFGSGTRLTVV.

The V gene is TRBV27, the J gene TRBJ2-4, with a tentative D call TRBD1 (6 bases). V lost 2 bases, J lost 3 bases, and 8 bases lay in between. Germline values: CDR1 MNHEY, CDR2 SMNVEV (reference sequence). This CDR3 is built from 14 residues. CDR3 DNA: TGTGCCAGCAGTTTAAGGGGGTACAAAAACATTCAGTACTTC. Its translation is CASSLRGYKNIQYF.

This clone has a handful of counts. J is TRBJ1-2 and V is TRBV21-1. TRBV21-1 counts as a pseudogene. The CDR3 runs to 13 residues. DNA for the CDR3: TGTGCCAGCGTTCAGCTCACATACCATGGCTACACCTTC. Protein: CASVQLTYHGYTF.

V usage is TRBV6-5 and J usage is TRBJ2-1; D is possibly TRBD1 (6 bases). This CDR3 spans 12 amino acids. Per the germline V gene, CDR1 is MNHEY and CDR2 is SVGAGI. V was clipped by 6 bases and J by 4 bases, with 7 bases between them. The CDR3 region has the DNA TGTGCCAGCAGACAGGGTTACAATGAGCAGTTCTTC. Translation gives CASRQGYNEQFF.

The chain combines TRBV5-5 with TRBJ2-1; 10 bases map to TRBD2. Germline V gene sequence: CDR1 SGHKS, CDR2 YYEKEE (reference sequence). This CDR3 is 16 amino acids long. J was trimmed by 6 bases and V by 0 bases; bases with no gene match: 6. The CDR3 sequence: CASSLGQGLAINEQFF. The CDR3 nucleotides are TGTGCCAGCAGCTTGGGCCAGGGACTAGCGATCAATGAGCAGTTCTTC.

The gene calls are TRBV29-1 and TRBJ1-2, with no clear D. Germline CDR1 is SQVTM and CDR2 is ANQGSEA. The germline V and J ends were trimmed by 2 bases and 4 bases, with 11 bases remaining between them. CDR3 length: 13 residues. The CDR3 nucleotides are TGCAGCGTTGAAACTGGGAGTGGCTATGGCTACACCTTC. Its translation is CSVETGSGYGYTF. The variable domain in full, completed from reference TRBV29-1 and TRBJ1-2, reads SAVISQKPSRDICQRGTSLTIQCQVDSQVTMMFWYRQQPGQSLTLIATANQGSEATYESGFVIDKFPISRPNLTFSTLTVSNMSPEDSSIYLCSVETGSGYGYTFGSGTRLTVV.

The J gene is TRBJ1-1, the V gene TRBV30, with 8 bases lining up with TRBD1. From germline, CDR1 is GTSNPN and CDR2 SVGIG (reference sequence). CDR3 length: 11 amino acids. After removal of 2 bases from V and 8 bases from J, the junction contained 1 base not matched to a gene. This chain's CDR3 is CAWSRQGEAFF. As DNA, the CDR3 is TGTGCCTGGAGTCGACAGGGGGAAGCTTTCTTT.

This clone is labeled as medium-sized. V is TRBV11-2 and J is TRBJ1-1; D unresolved. Germline assignment: CDR1 SGHAT and CDR2 FQNNGV. V lost 0 bases, J lost 1 base, and 21 bases lay in between. This CDR3 spans 19 amino acids. The CDR3 DNA reads as TGTGCCAGCAGCTTAGAACCTCCAACCTCCTACAGCTGGAACACTGAAGCTTTCTTT. Translation gives CASSLEPPTSYSWNTEAFF. The variable domain in full, with the rest retrieved from reference TRBV11-2 and TRBJ1-1, is EAGVAQSPRYKIIEKRQSVAFWCNPISGHATLYWYQQILGQGPKLLIQFQNNGVVDDSQLPKDRFSAERLKGVDSTLKIQPAKLEDSAVYLCASSLEPPTSYSWNTEAFFGQGTRLTVV.

The genes are TRBV13 and TRBJ1-3; unclear D gene. V lost 0 bases and J lost 0, with 6 bases in between. The CDR3 spans 15 residues. Germline lookup yields CDR1 PRHDT and CDR2 FYEKMQ (reference sequence). CDR3 sequence reads: CASSLGASSGNTIYF. As DNA, the CDR3 is TGTGCCAGCAGCTTAGGGGCAAGCTCTGGAAACACCATATATTTT. The whole variable domain, filled in from reference TRBV13 and TRBJ1-3, reads AAGVIQSPRHLIKEKRETATLKCYPIPRHDTVYWYQQGPGQDPQFLISFYEKMQSDKGSIPDRFSAQQFSDYHSELNMSSLELGDSALYFCASSLGASSGNTIYFGEGSWLTVV.

This chain links TRBV11-2 with TRBJ2-7; D call uncertain. The CDR3 has 13 amino acids. Germline V lookup: CDR1 SGHAT, CDR2 FQNNGV. The V end lost 1 base, the J end lost 1 base, and 5 bases lay between the germline ends. CDR3 region: CASSLVGSYEQYF. The CDR3 DNA sequence: TGTGCCAGCAGCTTAGTGGGATCCTACGAGCAGTACTTC. Supplemented by reference TRBV11-2 and TRBJ2-7, the full variable domain reads EAGVAQSPRYKIIEKRQSVAFWCNPISGHATLYWYQQILGQGPKLLIQFQNNGVVDDSQLPKDRFSAERLKGVDSTLKIQPAKLEDSAVYLCASSLVGSYEQYFGPGTRLTVT.

The rearrangement uses TRBV2 and TRBJ2-7; 7 bases map to TRBD2. The germline gives CDR1 SNHLY, CDR2 FYNNEI. CDR3 size: 13 residues. Germline trimming cut 7 bases from V and 5 bases from J; bases unmatched to any gene: 8. CDR3 sequence (DNA): TGTGCCAGCATCCCAACGGGGGGTAACGAGCAGTACTTC. Amino acid sequence: CASIPTGGNEQYF. Drawing the rest from reference TRBV2 and TRBJ2-7, the complete variable domain is EPEVTQTPSHQVTQMGQEVILRCVPISNHLYFYWYRQILGQKVEFLVSFYNNEISEKSEIFDDQFSVERPDGSNFTLKIRSTKLEDSAMYFCASIPTGGNEQYFGPGTRLTVT.

This chain links TRBV4-1 with TRBJ2-3; 7 bases agree with TRBD2. Trimming cost V 3 bases and J 2 bases; bases outside gene matches: 11. The CDR3 sequence is 17 residues long. Germline lookup yields CDR1 MGHRA and CDR2 YSYEKL. The chain's CDR3 is CASSQTWDGTTTDTQYF. DNA of the CDR3: TGCGCCAGCAGCCAGACGTGGGACGGGACTACCACAGATACGCAGTATTTT.